One T cell receptor beta chain is described in this entry. This record belongs to a study of blood T cell repertoires in COVID-19. Study overall: Material from acute and convalescent COVID-19 was sourced from the United States, Italy and Spain.

CDR3 size: 14 residues. CDR1 and CDR2 from the germline V gene are KGHDR and SFDVKD. V was clipped by 2 bases and J by 6 bases, with 10 bases between them. In the source study's methods: The assay estimated nucleated cells by amplifying reference gene primers. Sequencing was performed with immunoSEQ multiplex PCR; in TCRdb, only in-frame clones are kept and a portion is missing. V, J and clone size derive from that table, while D and trimming were established from the DNA sequence. The table has about 80,000 clones, roughly 79% seen once. The chain carries TRBV24-1 and TRBJ2-1; no definite D call. Sequencing was carried out using peripheral blood. This sequence was found in a human donor in a cohort sampled during active COVID-19. The CDR3 DNA is TGTGCCACCAGTGATTCTGCAGTCATCAATGAGCAGTTCTTC. This codes for CATSDSAVINEQFF.